Within the sample, the clone carrying this T cell receptor (beta chain) is medium-sized. For blood and skin samples, reverse transcription used TCR alpha and beta constant primers. Each CDR3 protein is one row after TCRdb ran MiXCR on the UMI-ligation and nested PCR reads. The data contain fewer than 20,000 distinct CDR3 sequences, nearly 9.5% of them singletons. The CDR3 is made up of 12 amino acids. V gave up 6 bases and J gave up 3 bases, with 12 bases separating them. Germline CDR1 SQVTM, CDR2 ANQGSEA. The treatment was: skin biopsy from PPD injection site in Mantoux-positive individual. Reverse transcription used DNase-treated unsorted total RNA, aiming for about 1 to 1000 ng. The source of the sample is a study of naive and memory T cell subsets.

The sequencing here drew on skin, taken from a tuberculin skin test site. This clonotype originated in an adult in good health. The V gene is TRBV29-1, the J gene TRBJ2-7; possibly TRBD1 for D (5 bases). The CDR3 sequence is CSVRTNIYEQYF. The CDR3 bases are TGCAGCGTCCGGACAAATATCTACGAGCAGTACTTC.